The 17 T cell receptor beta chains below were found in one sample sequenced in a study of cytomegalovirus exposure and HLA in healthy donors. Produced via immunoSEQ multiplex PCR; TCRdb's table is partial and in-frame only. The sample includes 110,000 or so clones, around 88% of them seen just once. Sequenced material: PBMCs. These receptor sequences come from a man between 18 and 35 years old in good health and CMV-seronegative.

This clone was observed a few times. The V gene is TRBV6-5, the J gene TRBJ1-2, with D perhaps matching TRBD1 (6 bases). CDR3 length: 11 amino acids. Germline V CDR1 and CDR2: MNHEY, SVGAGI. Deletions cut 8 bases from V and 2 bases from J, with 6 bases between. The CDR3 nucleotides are TGTGCCAGCGGACAGAACTATGGCTACACCTTC. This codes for CASGQNYGYTF.

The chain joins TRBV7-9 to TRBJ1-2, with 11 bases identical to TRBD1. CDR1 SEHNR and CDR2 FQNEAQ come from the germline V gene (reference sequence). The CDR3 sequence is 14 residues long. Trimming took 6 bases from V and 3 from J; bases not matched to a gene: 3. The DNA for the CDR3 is TGTGCCAGCAGAAGGACAGGGGGCGACTATGGCTACACCTTC. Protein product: CASRRTGGDYGYTF.

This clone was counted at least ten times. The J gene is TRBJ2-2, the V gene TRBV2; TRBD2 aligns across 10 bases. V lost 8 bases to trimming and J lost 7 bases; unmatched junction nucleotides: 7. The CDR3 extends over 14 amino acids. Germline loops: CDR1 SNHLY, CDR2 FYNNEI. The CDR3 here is CASGSSGGGGELFF. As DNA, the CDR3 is TGTGCCAGCGGGTCTAGCGGGGGAGGCGGGGAGCTGTTTTTT.

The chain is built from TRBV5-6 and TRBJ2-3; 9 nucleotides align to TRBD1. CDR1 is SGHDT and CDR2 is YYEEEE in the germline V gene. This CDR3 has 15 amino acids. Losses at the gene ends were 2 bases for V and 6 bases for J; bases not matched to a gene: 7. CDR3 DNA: TGTGCCAGCAGCTTTAGGGACAGGGATGTCGATACGCAGTATTTT. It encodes CASSFRDRDVDTQYF. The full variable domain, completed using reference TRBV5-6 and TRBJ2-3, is DAGVTQSPTHLIKTRGQQVTLRCSPKSGHDTVSWYQQALGQGPQFIFQYYEEEERQRGNFPDRFSGHQFPNYSSELNVNALLLGDSALYLCASSFRDRDVDTQYFGPGTRLTVL.

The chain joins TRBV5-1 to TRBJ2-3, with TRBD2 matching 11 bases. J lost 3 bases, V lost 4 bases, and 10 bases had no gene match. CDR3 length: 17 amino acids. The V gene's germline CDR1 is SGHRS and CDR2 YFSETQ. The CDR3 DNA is TGCGCCAGCAGCCCCACCTATAGCGGGGGGGGTACAGATACGCAGTATTTT. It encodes CASSPTYSGGGTDTQYF.

CDR3 in DNA: TGCAGCGTTGAAGTCAGGGGGAACAACACTGAAGCTTTCTTT. It specifies CSVEVRGNNTEAFF. This sequence joins TRBV29-1 and TRBJ1-1; 7 bases align to TRBD1. Germline V gene data show CDR1 as SQVTM and CDR2 as ANQGSEA. Trimming cost V 1 base and J 2 bases; bases outside gene matches: 4. There are 14 residues in the CDR3. Looking up the rest from reference TRBV29-1 and TRBJ1-1 gives the full variable domain: SAVISQKPSRDICQRGTSLTIQCQVDSQVTMMFWYRQQPGQSLTLIATANQGSEATYESGFVIDKFPISRPNLTFSTLTVSNMSPEDSSIYLCSVEVRGNNTEAFFGQGTRLTVV.

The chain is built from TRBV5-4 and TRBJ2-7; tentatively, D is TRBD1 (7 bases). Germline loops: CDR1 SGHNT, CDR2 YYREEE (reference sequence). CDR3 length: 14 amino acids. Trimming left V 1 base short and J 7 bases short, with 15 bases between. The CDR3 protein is CASSLRTGAGEQYF. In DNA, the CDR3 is TGTGCCAGCAGCTTGCGAACAGGGGCGGGGGAGCAGTACTTC.

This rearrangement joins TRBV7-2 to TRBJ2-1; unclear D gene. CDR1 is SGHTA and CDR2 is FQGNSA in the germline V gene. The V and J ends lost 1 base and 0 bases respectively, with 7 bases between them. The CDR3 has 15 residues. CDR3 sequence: CASSLGASSYNEQFF. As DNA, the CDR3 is TGTGCCAGCAGCTTAGGTGCGAGCTCCTACAATGAGCAGTTCTTC.

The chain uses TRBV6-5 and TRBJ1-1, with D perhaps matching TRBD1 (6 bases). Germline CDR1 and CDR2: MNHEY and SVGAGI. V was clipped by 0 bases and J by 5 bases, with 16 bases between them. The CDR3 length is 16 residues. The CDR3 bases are TGTGCCAGCAGTTACTCGGGCCCAGGGGCACTAACTGAAGCTTTCTTT. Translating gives CASSYSGPGALTEAFF.

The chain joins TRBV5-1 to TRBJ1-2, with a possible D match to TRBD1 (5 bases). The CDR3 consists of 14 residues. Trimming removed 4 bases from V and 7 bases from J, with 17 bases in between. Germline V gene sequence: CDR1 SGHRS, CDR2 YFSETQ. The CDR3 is CASSTRTFETGYTF. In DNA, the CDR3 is TGCGCCAGCAGCACTCGGACATTCGAAACTGGCTACACCTTC.

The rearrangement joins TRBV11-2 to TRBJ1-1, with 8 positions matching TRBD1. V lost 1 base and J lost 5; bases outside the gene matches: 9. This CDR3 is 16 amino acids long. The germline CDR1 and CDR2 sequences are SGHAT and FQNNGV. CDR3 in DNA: TGTGCCAGCAGCTTAGGACTGGACAGGGCGAGAACTGAAGCTTTCTTT. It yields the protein CASSLGLDRARTEAFF.

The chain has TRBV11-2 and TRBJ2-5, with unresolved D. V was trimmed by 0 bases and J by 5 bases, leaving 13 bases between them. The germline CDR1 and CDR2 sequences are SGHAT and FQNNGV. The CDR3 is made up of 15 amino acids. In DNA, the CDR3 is TGTGCCAGCAGCTTAGATTGGGCAGTCCGGGAGACCCAGTACTTC. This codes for CASSLDWAVRETQYF.

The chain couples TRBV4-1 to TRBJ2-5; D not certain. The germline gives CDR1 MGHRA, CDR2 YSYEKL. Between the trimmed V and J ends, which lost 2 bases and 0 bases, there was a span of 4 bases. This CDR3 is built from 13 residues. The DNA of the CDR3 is TGCGCCAGCAGCCAATCGTACCAAGAGACCCAGTACTTC. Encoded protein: CASSQSYQETQYF.

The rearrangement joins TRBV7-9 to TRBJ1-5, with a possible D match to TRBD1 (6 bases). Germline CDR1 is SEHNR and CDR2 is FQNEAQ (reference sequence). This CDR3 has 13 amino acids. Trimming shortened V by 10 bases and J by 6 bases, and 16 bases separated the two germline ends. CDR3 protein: CATGDTLGQPQHF. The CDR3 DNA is TGTGCCACCGGGGACACCCTCGGTCAGCCCCAGCATTTT.

CDR3 amino acids: CASSLRDSRGEQYF. The DNA for the CDR3 is TGCGCCAGCAGCTTGAGGGACAGTCGGGGAGAGCAGTACTTC. The chain combines TRBV5-1 with TRBJ2-7, with 7 bases matching TRBD1. This CDR3 has 14 amino acids. Germline loops: CDR1 SGHRS, CDR2 YFSETQ. V shed 1 base and J 7 bases; nucleotides not matched to a gene: 8.

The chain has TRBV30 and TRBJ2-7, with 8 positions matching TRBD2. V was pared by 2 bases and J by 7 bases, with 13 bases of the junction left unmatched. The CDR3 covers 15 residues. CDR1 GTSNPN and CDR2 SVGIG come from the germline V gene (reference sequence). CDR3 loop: CAWSPGAGDAGEQYF. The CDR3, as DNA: TGTGCCTGGAGTCCCGGAGCGGGGGACGCCGGGGAGCAGTACTTC.

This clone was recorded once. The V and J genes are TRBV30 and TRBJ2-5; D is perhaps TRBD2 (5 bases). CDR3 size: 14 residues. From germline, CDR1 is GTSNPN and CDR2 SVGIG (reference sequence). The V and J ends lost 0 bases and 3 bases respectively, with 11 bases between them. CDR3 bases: TGTGCCTGGAGTGTCGAAGGAGGTAAAGAGACCCAGTACTTC. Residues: CAWSVEGGKETQYF.